These 31 T cell receptor beta chains were sequenced from one sample in a study of shared clonotypes between healthy human individuals. Using immunoSEQ multiplex PCR, the repertoire was profiled, and TCRdb retains in-frame clones only, with some absent. The repertoire holds some 2 million clones, with 85% to 95% as singletons. The sequenced material came from naive CD4+ T cells sorted from blood. Regarding subset: CD45RA+ positively selected. The source is a young man in good health.

The V call is TRBV30, the J call TRBJ1-2; TRBD1 is a possible D gene (5 bases). V was trimmed by 0 bases and J by 8 bases, leaving 13 bases between them. Germline V CDR1 and CDR2: GTSNPN, SVGIG (reference sequence). This CDR3 contains 13 residues. CDR3 DNA: TGTGCCTGGAGTGTAAGGGACGTAAACGGCTACACCTTC. Translated, it gives CAWSVRDVNGYTF.

The V gene is TRBV6-1, the J gene TRBJ1-6; TRBD1 matches 9 bases. Germline CDR1 and CDR2: MNHNS and SASEGT. This CDR3 comprises 15 residues. Unmatched junction bases numbered 7, after V lost 6 bases and J lost 7 bases. CDR3 bases: TGTGCCAGCAGGGAGACAGGGGGTTGGAATTCACCCCTCCACTTT. Its translation is CASRETGGWNSPLHF.

The chain combines TRBV10-3 with TRBJ2-1; a weak D match, TRBD2 (5 bases). Looked up from germline, CDR1 is ENHRY and CDR2 is SYGVKD. The CDR3 consists of 13 residues. Trimming removed 6 bases at V and 8 bases at J, with 14 bases between. The CDR3 DNA reads TGTGCCATCAGCGAGGGTTTTACCTATGAGCAGTTCTTC. It encodes CAISEGFTYEQFF.

V gene TRBV7-8 combines with J gene TRBJ2-3, with TRBD2 matching 9 bases. Germline CDR1 and CDR2: SGHVS and FQNEAQ. V gave up 1 base and J gave up 12 bases; unmatched junction bases: 2. This CDR3 contains 12 residues. As DNA, the CDR3 is TGTGCCAGCAGCTTAGAACTAGCGGGTCAGTATTTT. Translated, it gives CASSLELAGQYF.

The chain carries TRBV27 and TRBJ1-5, with D maybe TRBD1 (5 bases). V was trimmed by 4 bases and J by 0 bases, leaving 10 bases between them. There are 15 residues in the CDR3. Germline V gene lookup returns CDR1 MNHEY and CDR2 SMNVEV (reference sequence). The DNA of the CDR3 is TGTGCCAGCAGTTCTGGGGGGTATAGCAATCAGCCCCAGCATTTT. It specifies CASSSGGYSNQPQHF.

V is TRBV9 and J is TRBJ2-3, with TRBD2 matching over 9 bases. The CDR3 sequence is 18 residues long. Germline V gene sequence: CDR1 SGDLS, CDR2 YYNGEE. The V segment lost 0 bases and the J segment 4 bases; nucleotides outside the gene matches: 12. This chain's CDR3 is CASSVEGIIGGRADTQYF. As DNA, the CDR3 is TGTGCCAGCAGCGTAGAAGGTATAATTGGCGGGAGGGCAGATACGCAGTATTTT.

With respect to this clone: This clone may be a read error of a much larger clone one base away. This sample also contains other DNA sequences that code for the same CDR3. This chain connects TRBV7-2 to TRBJ2-2, with D unclear. V was cut by 2 bases and J by 3 bases, with 1 base left in between. The germline V gene has CDR1 SGHTA and CDR2 FQGNSA. The CDR3 contains 12 residues. The CDR3 nucleotides are TGTGCCAGCAGCTTACACACCGGGGAGCTGTTTTTT. Residues: CASSLHTGELFF.

Details on this clone: This CDR3 is also generated by other DNA sequences in the sample. V is TRBV10-2 and J is TRBJ2-3; D gene ambiguous. Between the trimmed V and J ends, which lost 3 bases and 3 bases, there was a span of 1 base. CDR3 length: 11 amino acids. Germline CDR1 reads WSHSY; CDR2 reads SAAADI. DNA of the CDR3: TGCGCCAGCAGTGAAACAGATACGCAGTATTTT. Translating it yields CASSETDTQYF.

The chain combines TRBV7-2 with TRBJ2-4, with D uncertain. V was pared by 1 base and J by 8 bases, with 12 bases between. CDR3 length equals 14 residues. Germline V gene data show CDR1 as SGHTA and CDR2 as FQGNSA. CDR3: CASSLGPSPDIQYF. The CDR3 bases are TGTGCCAGCAGCTTAGGACCATCACCGGACATTCAGTACTTC. Filled out from reference TRBV7-2 and TRBJ2-4, the complete variable domain reads GAGVSQSPSNKVTEKGKDVELRCDPISGHTALYWYRQSLGQGLEFLIYFQGNSAPDKSGLPSDRFSAERTGGSVSTLTIQRTQQEDSAVYLCASSLGPSPDIQYFGAGTRLSVL.

The chain joins TRBV18 to TRBJ2-7; D is undetermined. Germline-derived CDR1 and CDR2 are KGHSH and LQKENI. CDR3 length: 15 residues. V shed 1 base and J shed 2 bases, with 12 bases lying between them. As DNA, the CDR3 is TGTGCCAGCTCACCACACGAAGGACCCCCCTACGAGCAGTACTTC. Translated: CASSPHEGPPYEQYF.

The chain is built from TRBV6-5 and TRBJ1-1; no firm D call. Trimming removed 8 bases at V and 3 bases at J, with 13 bases between. Germline CDR1 MNHEY, CDR2 SVGAGI. This CDR3 is built from 13 residues. The CDR3 nucleotides read TGTGCCAGCCGCCTTTTTGGTGACACTGAAGCTTTCTTT. As protein: CASRLFGDTEAFF.

This chain joins TRBV2 and TRBJ2-5; D perhaps matches TRBD2 (6 bases). Germline CDR1 SNHLY, CDR2 FYNNEI. Trimming took off 7 bases at V and 1 base at J, with 19 bases between the two ends. This CDR3 has 16 residues. The CDR3 sequence: CASISRDSHSQETQYF. The CDR3 DNA reads as TGTGCCAGCATTAGCCGGGACTCACATAGCCAAGAGACCCAGTACTTC.

On this clone itself: A read error is possible here, since a much larger clone lies one base away. The gene calls are TRBV18 and TRBJ2-7, with 7 nucleotides matching TRBD1. The CDR3 has 14 residues. CDR1 and CDR2 from the germline V gene are KGHSH and LQKENI. The CDR3, as DNA: TGTACCAGCTCACCATTCGACAGGGCTCACGAGCAGTACTTC. It codes for CTSSPFDRAHEQYF.

The rearrangement joins TRBV11-2 to TRBJ2-3, with 10 nucleotides matching TRBD1. Germline CDR1 reads SGHAT; CDR2 reads FQNNGV. This CDR3 contains 12 residues. Trimming at V came to 5 bases and at J to 12 bases, leaving 5 bases not matched to a gene. The CDR3 spells CASSVWDRGQYF. CDR3 coding DNA: TGTGCCAGCAGCGTGTGGGACAGGGGCCAGTATTTT.

This clone was seen once. This sequence joins TRBV5-6 and TRBJ2-1; the match to TRBD2 covers 9 bases. The CDR3 is 17 amino acids. CDR1 is SGHDT, CDR2 YYEEEE, per germline. V dropped 2 bases and J dropped 4; count of bases not matched to a gene: 10. The CDR3 loop reads CASSFQPPSGAYNEQFF. The CDR3 bases are TGTGCCAGCAGCTTCCAACCTCCTAGCGGGGCTTACAATGAGCAGTTCTTC. Together with reference TRBV5-6 and TRBJ2-1, the CDR3 gives the full variable domain: DAGVTQSPTHLIKTRGQQVTLRCSPKSGHDTVSWYQQALGQGPQFIFQYYEEEERQRGNFPDRFSGHQFPNYSSELNVNALLLGDSALYLCASSFQPPSGAYNEQFFGPGTRLTVL.

The chain has TRBV7-2 and TRBJ2-1; either TRBD1 or TRBD2 may supply D (7 bases each). Germline-derived CDR1 and CDR2 are SGHTA and FQGNSA. The CDR3 extends over 14 amino acids. Trimming took off 5 bases at V and 7 bases at J, with 15 bases between the two ends. Here the CDR3 reads CASSPRGGRNEQFF. The DNA of the CDR3 is TGTGCCAGCAGCCCCAGGGGGGGGCGTAATGAGCAGTTCTTC. The full variable domain, with the rest looked up from reference TRBV7-2 and TRBJ2-1, is GAGVSQSPSNKVTEKGKDVELRCDPISGHTALYWYRQSLGQGLEFLIYFQGNSAPDKSGLPSDRFSAERTGGSVSTLTIQRTQQEDSAVYLCASSPRGGRNEQFFGPGTRLTVL.

The chain combines TRBV7-8 with TRBJ1-6; D gene unclear. Germline CDR1 reads SGHVS; CDR2 reads FQNEAQ. The CDR3 covers 16 residues. V dropped 5 bases and J dropped 6 bases, with 17 bases sitting between them. CDR3 nucleotide sequence: TGTGCCAGCAGCCTAGGTACCCGGGGTGCTAATTCACCCCTCCACTTT. This translates into CASSLGTRGANSPLHF.

About this clone itself: The same CDR3 arises from other DNA sequences in this sample as well. V gene TRBV11-2 combines with J gene TRBJ1-5; D is unclear. Germline lookup yields CDR1 SGHAT and CDR2 FQNNGV. CDR3 size: 12 residues. Trimming cost V 2 bases and J 7 bases, with 6 bases left between them. CDR3 DNA: TGTGCCAGCAGCTTACTGGGGCAGCCCCAGCATTTT. Protein product: CASSLLGQPQHF.

This clone showed up just a few times. The V and J genes are TRBV6-6 and TRBJ1-2; 8 nucleotides match TRBD1. This CDR3 comprises 14 residues. The V and J ends lost 4 bases and 2 bases, in that order; junction bases with no gene match: 3. Germline V gene sequence: CDR1 MNHNY, CDR2 SVGAGI (reference sequence). CDR3 loop: CASSLDRVNYGYTF. In DNA form, the CDR3 reads TGTGCCAGCAGTTTGGACAGGGTGAACTATGGCTACACCTTC.

The chain uses TRBV6-5 and TRBJ2-2; D gene ambiguous. Germline V lookup: CDR1 MNHEY, CDR2 SVGAGI. This CDR3 has 16 residues. V was pared by 2 bases and J by 0 bases, with 10 bases between. The CDR3 DNA sequence: TGTGCCAGCAGTTACAGCGCCAGCGCGAACACCGGGGAGCTGTTTTTT. Translating it yields CASSYSASANTGELFF.

This clone appeared once. The chain uses TRBV30 and TRBJ1-4, with 8 bases fitting TRBD1. J was trimmed by 2 bases and V by 3 bases; bases with no gene match: 2. CDR3 length: 14 amino acids. CDR1 GTSNPN and CDR2 SVGIG come from the germline V gene (reference sequence). CDR3 in DNA: TGTGCCTGGAGGACAGGGGCGACTAATGAAAAACTGTTTTTT. This translates into CAWRTGATNEKLFF.

The chain links TRBV6-1 to TRBJ1-6; the D gene is possibly TRBD1 (5 bases). The CDR3 runs to 14 residues. V dropped 4 bases and J dropped 6 bases, with 10 bases sitting between them. Per germline, CDR1 MNHNS and CDR2 SASEGT. In DNA, the CDR3 is TGTGCCAGCAGTGTAGGACACGGTAATTCACCCCTCCACTTT. Translated: CASSVGHGNSPLHF.

CDR3 DNA sequence: TGTGCCAGCGCGGACAGGGGAGCCTACGAGCAGTACTTC. It specifies CASADRGAYEQYF. The gene calls are TRBV11-1 and TRBJ2-7; TRBD1 agrees at 9 bases. Germline lookup yields CDR1 SGHAT and CDR2 FQDESV (reference sequence). J lost 2 bases, V lost 8 bases, and 4 bases had no gene match. CDR3 size: 13 residues.

This clone has only one observation. V gene TRBV18 combines with J gene TRBJ2-5; D remains unclear. The CDR3 loop spans 14 amino acids. With 9 bases removed from V and 0 bases from J, the gap between germline ends came to 14 bases. Looked up from germline, CDR1 is KGHSH and CDR2 is LQKENI. CDR3 residues: CASIQQANQETQYF. CDR3 DNA sequence: TGTGCCAGTATCCAGCAGGCCAACCAAGAGACCCAGTACTTC.

The sample holds one count of this clone. The V gene is TRBV6-6, the J gene TRBJ2-7; 7 nucleotides agree with TRBD2. V was clipped by 0 bases and J by 11 bases; unmatched bases: 4. CDR1 and CDR2 from the germline V gene are MNHNY and SVGAGI (reference sequence). The CDR3 has 12 amino acids. CDR3: CASSYSNGGEYF. CDR3 in DNA: TGTGCCAGCAGTTACTCGAATGGGGGGGAGTACTTC.

The V gene is TRBV5-8, the J gene TRBJ1-3; D remains ambiguous. Trimming stripped 1 base from V and 2 bases from J, with 16 bases between. CDR1 and CDR2 from the germline V gene are SGHTS and YDEGEE. The CDR3 has 17 residues. In DNA, the CDR3 is TGTGCCAGCAGCTTGCCCGGGGTGGGCTGGACTGGAAACACCATATATTTT. The encoded protein is CASSLPGVGWTGNTIYF.

J is TRBJ1-1 and V is TRBV5-1; D perhaps matches TRBD1 (5 bases). This CDR3 region has 13 residues. The germline V and J ends were trimmed by 7 bases and 4 bases, with 14 bases remaining between them. Germline CDR1 and CDR2: SGHRS and YFSETQ. The CDR3 loop is CASANPGTTEAFF. CDR3 nucleotides: TGCGCCAGCGCAAATCCTGGGACCACTGAAGCTTTCTTT.

The V and J genes are TRBV18 and TRBJ2-7; 8 bases map to TRBD1. Trimming cost V 3 bases and J 3 bases; bases outside gene matches: 7. The CDR3 runs to 15 residues. Germline V gene sequence: CDR1 KGHSH, CDR2 LQKENI. CDR3 coding DNA: TGTGCCAGCTCACCTAGTGCTGACAGGGGCTACGAGCAGTACTTC. As protein: CASSPSADRGYEQYF.

This chain joins TRBV5-6 and TRBJ2-3, with TRBD2 identical over 8 bases. V gave up 1 base and J gave up 4 bases; unmatched junction bases: 5. The CDR3 is 15 amino acids. From germline, CDR1 is SGHDT and CDR2 YYEEEE. Written as DNA, the CDR3 is TGTGCCAGCAGCTTGAGAAGCGGGGGCGCAGATACGCAGTATTTT. It specifies CASSLRSGGADTQYF.

The chain employs TRBV18 and TRBJ1-6, with a possible D match to TRBD1 (6 bases). The CDR3 covers 13 residues. The germline V gene encodes CDR1 KGHSH and CDR2 LQKENI. The ends were cut back, 3 bases at V and 6 bases at J, with 6 bases in the middle. The CDR3 coding sequence is TGTGCCAGCTCACCGGACAGTAATTCACCCCTCCACTTT. This translates into CASSPDSNSPLHF.

The chain employs TRBV7-3 and TRBJ2-3; 9 nucleotides agree with TRBD2. Germline V gene sequence: CDR1 SGHTA, CDR2 FQGTGA. The junction had 2 bases not matched to a gene; V was cut back by 0 bases and J by 4 bases. This CDR3 has 15 residues. The CDR3: CASSLTAGGADTQYF. As DNA, the CDR3 is TGTGCCAGCAGCTTAACTGCGGGGGGGGCAGATACGCAGTATTTT. The variable domain in full, with the rest retrieved from reference TRBV7-3 and TRBJ2-3, is GAGVSQTPSNKVTEKGKYVELRCDPISGHTALYWYRQSLGQGPEFLIYFQGTGAADDSGLPNDRFFAVRPEGSVSTLKIQRTERGDSAVYLCASSLTAGGADTQYFGPGTRLTVL.